The TCR beta chain described here comes from a study of PD-L1 blockade in urothelial cancer. Study as a whole: Patients with male sex and bladder-origin urothelial cancer accounted for twenty-five of 29 enrolled. Whole-study results and caveats: Better survival was predicted when blood TCR clonality before treatment fell below the median.

Note on this clone: The antigen remains unidentified.

Germline-derived CDR1 and CDR2 are LNHDA and SQIVND (reference sequence). This CDR3 has 13 residues. V lost 1 base to trimming and J lost 3 bases, with 4 bases between them. Each PCR received spiked synthetic TCR analog templates. Repertoires were generated with immunoSEQ multiplex PCR, while TCRdb's copy carries only in-frame clones and drops some. Among about 56,000 clones, 85% were seen once, and the ten largest hold approximately 15%. Time point noted: pretreatment peripheral blood. The material sequenced was PBMCs, taken around atezolizumab (anti-PD-L1) treatment. J is TRBJ2-1 and V is TRBV19, with D unclear. The receptor was derived from a man aged 65 to 85 with urothelial cancer. CDR3 coding DNA: TGTGCCAGTAGTATAGCCATCTACAATGAGCAGTTCTTC. It specifies CASSIAIYNEQFF. Drawing the rest from reference TRBV19 and TRBJ2-1, the complete variable domain is DGGITQSPKYLFRKEGQNVTLSCEQNLNHDAMYWYRQDPGQGLRLIYYSQIVNDFQKGDIAEGYSVSREKKESFPLTVTSAQKNPTAFYLCASSIAIYNEQFFGPGTRLTVL.